One and the same sample provided the 13 T cell receptor beta chains below, sequenced in a study of blood T cell repertoires in COVID-19. Measured with immunoSEQ multiplex PCR; TCRdb has only the in-frame clones, and not every one. The sample contains roughly 140,000 clones, over 70% of which appear only once. Sequenced: peripheral blood. Source of these receptors: a woman aged 55-75 years with acute or convalescent COVID-19.

V usage is TRBV2 and J usage is TRBJ1-6; D might be TRBD1 (6 bases). Germline values: CDR1 SNHLY, CDR2 FYNNEI. The CDR3 runs to 20 residues. The V gene lost 5 bases and the J gene lost 2 bases, with 25 bases spanning the gap. The CDR3 region has the DNA TGTGCCAGCAGTTTAGGGGACACTCTTTCCCCATCAACCTATAATTCACCCCTCCACTTT. Translating gives CASSLGDTLSPSTYNSPLHF.

This rearrangement joins TRBV7-6 to TRBJ2-1; 9 nucleotides line up with TRBD2. The junction had 11 bases not matched to a gene; V was cut back by 1 base and J by 7 bases. Germline V gene sequence: CDR1 SGHVS, CDR2 FNYEAQ. The CDR3 is 17 residues long. This CDR3 reads CASSLVPAGGLGNEQFF. CDR3 coding DNA: TGTGCCAGCAGCTTAGTCCCAGCGGGAGGACTGGGAAATGAGCAGTTCTTC.

DNA of the CDR3: TGTGCCAGCAGCTCCCTCCGCCGAGACCAAGAGACCCAGTACTTC. It is translated as CASSSLRRDQETQYF. V usage is TRBV7-9 and J usage is TRBJ2-5; D call uncertain. This CDR3 has 15 amino acids. V lost 4 bases and J 0 bases, leaving 12 bases between the germline ends. Germline V gene data show CDR1 as SEHNR and CDR2 as FQNEAQ (reference sequence).

The chain recombines TRBV30 with TRBJ2-7, with 14 bases that match TRBD2. Germline CDR1 reads GTSNPN; CDR2 reads SVGIG (reference sequence). Germline trimming cut 4 bases from V and 7 bases from J; bases unmatched to any gene: 6. This CDR3 has 14 amino acids. In nucleotides, the CDR3 is TGTGCCTGGAATCCGGGACTAGCGGGAGAGGAGCAGTACTTC. It codes for CAWNPGLAGEEQYF.

This clone occurred a few times. The rearrangement joins TRBV6-5 to TRBJ1-3; tentative D call: TRBD1 (5 bases). In germline, CDR1 is MNHEY, CDR2 SVGAGI. V lost 6 bases to trimming and J lost 6 bases, with 12 bases between them. CDR3 length: 13 residues. CDR3 in amino acids: CASRRLTENTIYF. Written as DNA, the CDR3 is TGTGCCAGCAGGCGTTTGACAGAAAACACCATATATTTT.

The V and J genes are TRBV15 and TRBJ2-4; TRBD1 matches at 9 bases. CDR1 and CDR2 (germline): LNHNV, YYDKDF (reference sequence). This CDR3 is 19 amino acids long. Trimming at V came to 2 bases and at J to 0 bases, leaving 11 bases not matched to a gene. The CDR3, as DNA: TGTGCCACCAGCAGACCCTCCGGGACAGGGTTTGGAGCCAAAAACATTCAGTACTTC. Residues: CATSRPSGTGFGAKNIQYF.

The chain has TRBV11-2 and TRBJ2-5; 8 nucleotides align to TRBD1. In germline, CDR1 is SGHAT, CDR2 FQNNGV. The trim removed 5 bases at V and 5 bases at J, leaving 4 bases unmatched. The CDR3 contains 13 residues. CDR3 nucleotide sequence: TGTGCCAGCAGCCTGGACAGGGCTGAGACCCAGTACTTC. It yields the protein CASSLDRAETQYF.

The J gene is TRBJ1-4, the V gene TRBV7-5; TRBD1, the table's D call, was not compared with the DNA. TRBV7-5 is a pseudogene segment. There are 14 residues in the CDR3. For the CDR3, the DNA is TGTGCCAGAAGCTTAGGGGGACAGGGGGAAAAACTGTTTTTT. Translated: CARSLGGQGEKLFF.

The rearrangement links TRBV3-1 (or the pseudogene TRBV3-2) to TRBJ1-3; D is unresolved. V lost 4 bases and J lost 3, with 13 bases in between. CDR1 and CDR2 (germline): LGHDT, YNNKEL (reference sequence). The CDR3 runs 15 residues. Here the CDR3 DNA reads TGTGCCAGCAGCCCCAGCCGGGGATATGGAAACACCATATATTTT. Protein product: CASSPSRGYGNTIYF.

V gene TRBV24-1 combines with J gene TRBJ2-1; D unresolved. Trimming pared 12 bases from V and 2 bases from J, leaving 7 bases between. From germline, CDR1 is KGHDR and CDR2 SFDVKD. The CDR3 runs to 11 residues. CDR3 region: CAVSAYNEQFF. The CDR3 nucleotides are TGTGCCGTCAGCGCCTACAATGAGCAGTTCTTC.

The chain combines TRBV2 with TRBJ1-4; tentatively, D is TRBD1 (6 bases). Per the germline V gene, CDR1 is SNHLY and CDR2 is FYNNEI. The CDR3 runs to 14 residues. Between the trimmed V and J ends, which lost 7 bases and 5 bases, there was a span of 14 bases. For the CDR3, the DNA is TGTGCCAGCAACCGAGACAGGATAAATGAAAAACTGTTTTTT. Protein product: CASNRDRINEKLFF.

The chain employs TRBV19 and TRBJ2-5; D is possibly TRBD2 (5 bases). Germline V gene sequence: CDR1 LNHDA, CDR2 SQIVND (reference sequence). CDR3 length equals 14 residues. The V and J ends lost 7 bases and 2 bases respectively, with 14 bases between them. The CDR3 DNA follows: TGTGCCAGTATGGAGGCAGGTCGACAAGAGACCCAGTACTTC. Translated, it gives CASMEAGRQETQYF.

This chain links TRBV5-4 with TRBJ1-2, with 9 nucleotides matching TRBD1. This CDR3 comprises 17 residues. Germline V gene sequence: CDR1 SGHNT, CDR2 YYREEE (reference sequence). J lost 0 bases, V lost 0 bases, and 6 bases had no gene match. The CDR3 region is CASSLGGQGSTNYGYTF. The CDR3 nucleotides are TGTGCCAGCAGCTTGGGTGGACAGGGGTCTACTAACTATGGCTACACCTTC.